The next 13 T cell receptor beta chains were all read from a single sample in a study of regulatory T cells in long-lasting Graves disease. Time point specified: newly diagnosed GD, antithyroid drugs for less than 3 months. The TCR library used RNA extracted from PBMCs. With iRepertoire HTBI primers and Arm-PCR of CDR3 regions, TCR beta libraries were built. TCRdb reprocessed the multiplex PCR reads with MiXCR, giving one entry per CDR3 protein. The sample includes a few hundred thousand distinct CDR3 sequences, about 15% of them seen just once. The same sample was also studied in work on T cells in Graves' hyperthyroidism and ophthalmopathy.

The starting material was peripheral blood mononuclear cells (PBMCs), obtained at new diagnosis, from a patient treated with antithyroid drugs. The receptor set was obtained from a woman in her 40s with Graves disease.

This clonotype has only a few counts. The genes are TRBV5-4 and TRBJ2-5, with D tentatively TRBD1 or TRBD2 (5 bases each). This CDR3 has 15 amino acids. Trimming cost V 2 bases and J 4 bases, with 15 bases left between them. Germline V gives CDR1 SGHNT, CDR2 YYREEE (reference sequence). CDR3 in amino acids: CASSFAGTPVETQYF. The DNA of the CDR3 is TGTGCCAGCAGCTTCGCCGGGACCCCGGTAGAGACCCAGTACTTC.

This clonotype has ten or more counts. This rearrangement joins TRBV5-1 to TRBJ2-2; 7 bases map to TRBD2. With V trimmed by 5 bases and J by 2 bases, 6 bases remained unmatched. The germline gives CDR1 SGHRS, CDR2 YFSETQ. The CDR3 covers 15 residues. The CDR3 coding sequence is TGCGCCAGCAGTGAGACTAGCTCAAACACCGGGGAGCTGTTTTTT. This translates into CASSETSSNTGELFF.

This clonotype was seen more than once but under ten times. The chain carries TRBV9 and TRBJ2-2; a possible D gene is TRBD2 (6 bases). CDR1 and CDR2 from the germline V gene are SGDLS and YYNGEE. The CDR3 is 16 residues long. V was pared by 6 bases and J by 0 bases, with 15 bases between. The CDR3 sequence: CASTLGLSANTGELFF. The CDR3 DNA is TGTGCCAGCACCTTGGGACTTAGCGCGAACACCGGGGAGCTGTTTTTT.

At least ten counts were recorded for this clonotype. V and J are TRBV3-1 and TRBJ1-1, with D tentatively TRBD1 (5 bases). V gave up 2 bases and J gave up 2 bases, with 9 bases separating them. CDR3 length: 14 amino acids. Per the germline V gene, CDR1 is LGHDT and CDR2 is YNNKEL (reference sequence). The CDR3 nucleotides read TGTGCCAGCAGCCAACAGGGTTACAACACTGAAGCTTTCTTT. Its protein product is CASSQQGYNTEAFF. Full variable domain (outside the CDR3, taken from reference TRBV3-1 and TRBJ1-1): DTAVSQTPKYLVTQMGNDKSIKCEQNLGHDTMYWYKQDSKKFLKIMFSYNNKELIINETVPNRFSPKSPDKAHLNLHINSLELGDSAVYFCASSQQGYNTEAFFGQGTRLTVV.

The chain joins TRBV6-1 to TRBJ2-7, with 8 nucleotides matching TRBD1. Trimming took 6 bases from V and 4 from J; bases not matched to a gene: 8. There are 14 residues in the CDR3. Germline lookup yields CDR1 MNHNS and CDR2 SASEGT. CDR3 sequence (DNA): TGTGCCAGCAGGCAGGACAGGGACTCGTACGAGCAGTACTTC. Protein: CASRQDRDSYEQYF.

This chain connects TRBV5-1 to TRBJ1-1; TRBD1 is a possible D gene (6 bases). The CDR3 has 14 amino acids. Germline loops: CDR1 SGHRS, CDR2 YFSETQ. V dropped 3 bases and J dropped 2 bases, with 11 bases sitting between them. CDR3 bases: TGCGCCAGCAGCTCCAGGACAGAAAACACTGAAGCTTTCTTT. This gives the protein CASSSRTENTEAFF.

This clonotype was observed at least ten times. The chain recombines TRBV18 with TRBJ1-2; the D gene is possibly TRBD1 (6 bases). This CDR3 is built from 16 residues. Germline V lookup: CDR1 KGHSH, CDR2 LQKENI. Trimming removed 2 bases from V and 3 bases from J, with 16 bases in between. CDR3 in amino acids: CASSPTLGHEDYGYTF. The CDR3 DNA reads TGTGCCAGCTCACCAACTCTGGGACACGAAGACTATGGCTACACCTTC.

V gene TRBV30 combines with J gene TRBJ2-1; 7 bases match TRBD1. The junction had 7 bases not matched to a gene; V was cut back by 0 bases and J by 8 bases. CDR1 and CDR2 (germline): GTSNPN, SVGIG (reference sequence). CDR3 length equals 14 residues. The chain's CDR3 is CAWSVPDRVDEQFF. The CDR3 nucleotides read TGTGCCTGGAGTGTACCCGACAGGGTCGATGAGCAGTTCTTC.

This clonotype was recorded at least ten times. V is TRBV5-1 and J is TRBJ1-2; D is perhaps TRBD1 (5 bases). Looked up from germline, CDR1 is SGHRS and CDR2 is YFSETQ. V lost 4 bases and J 4 bases, leaving 14 bases between the germline ends. The CDR3 is 14 residues long. The CDR3 DNA sequence: TGCGCCAGCAGCGCTGAGGCAGGGTTCTATGGCTACACCTTC. This codes for CASSAEAGFYGYTF.

In this sample, this clonotype turned up many times. The V call is TRBV2, the J call TRBJ2-1; D is ambiguous. The CDR3 has 11 residues. Germline CDR1 SNHLY, CDR2 FYNNEI. V lost 7 bases to trimming and J lost 10 bases, with 11 bases between them. The CDR3 is CASKDAREQFF. CDR3 nucleotide sequence: TGTGCCAGCAAGGACGCCAGAGAGCAGTTCTTC.

This clonotype came up many times. J is TRBJ1-1 and V is TRBV12-3 or TRBV12-4, with TRBD1 identical over 10 bases. This CDR3 is built from 16 residues. J lost 2 bases, V lost 4 bases, and 7 bases had no gene match. CDR3 protein: CASSSSDRGRNTEAFF. CDR3 sequence (DNA): TGTGCCAGCAGTTCCTCCGACAGGGGGCGAAACACTGAAGCTTTCTTT.

This chain uses TRBV7-9 with TRBJ1-4; D gene uncertain. The CDR3 spans 16 residues. Trimming took off 4 bases at V and 4 bases at J, with 16 bases between the two ends. Looked up from germline, CDR1 is SEHNR and CDR2 is FQNEAQ (reference sequence). CDR3 coding DNA: TGTGCCAGCAGCTCAAGTAGGGCAGGCCTTAATGAAAAACTGTTTTTT. Translating gives CASSSSRAGLNEKLFF.

Comment on this clonotype: Likely a read error: the CDR3 ends without its conserved phenylalanine or tryptophan. The genes are TRBV6-1 and TRBJ1-1; unclear D gene. This CDR3 spans 16 amino acids. Germline CDR1 MNHNS, CDR2 SASEGT. V was cut by 3 bases and J by 1 base, with 15 bases left in between. CDR3 DNA sequence: TGTGCCAGCAGTGAGTCTTTCTTGGGTCCGAACACTGAAGCTTTCCTT. Translating it yields CASSESFLGPNTEAFL.